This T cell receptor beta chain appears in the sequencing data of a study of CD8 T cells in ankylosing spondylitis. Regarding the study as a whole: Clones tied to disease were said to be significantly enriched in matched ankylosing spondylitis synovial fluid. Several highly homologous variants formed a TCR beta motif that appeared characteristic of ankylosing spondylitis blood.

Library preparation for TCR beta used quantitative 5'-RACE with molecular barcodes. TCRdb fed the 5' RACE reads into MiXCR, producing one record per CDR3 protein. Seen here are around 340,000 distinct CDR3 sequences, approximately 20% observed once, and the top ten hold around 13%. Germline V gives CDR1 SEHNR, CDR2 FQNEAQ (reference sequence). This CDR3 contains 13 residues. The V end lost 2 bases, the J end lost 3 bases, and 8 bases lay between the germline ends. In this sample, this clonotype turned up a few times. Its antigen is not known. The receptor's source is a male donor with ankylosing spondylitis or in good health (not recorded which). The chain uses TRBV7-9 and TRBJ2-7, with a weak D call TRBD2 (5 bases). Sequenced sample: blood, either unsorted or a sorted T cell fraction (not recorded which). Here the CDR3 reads CASSLPAGYEQYF. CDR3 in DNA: TGTGCCAGCAGCTTACCGGCGGGCTACGAGCAGTACTTC.